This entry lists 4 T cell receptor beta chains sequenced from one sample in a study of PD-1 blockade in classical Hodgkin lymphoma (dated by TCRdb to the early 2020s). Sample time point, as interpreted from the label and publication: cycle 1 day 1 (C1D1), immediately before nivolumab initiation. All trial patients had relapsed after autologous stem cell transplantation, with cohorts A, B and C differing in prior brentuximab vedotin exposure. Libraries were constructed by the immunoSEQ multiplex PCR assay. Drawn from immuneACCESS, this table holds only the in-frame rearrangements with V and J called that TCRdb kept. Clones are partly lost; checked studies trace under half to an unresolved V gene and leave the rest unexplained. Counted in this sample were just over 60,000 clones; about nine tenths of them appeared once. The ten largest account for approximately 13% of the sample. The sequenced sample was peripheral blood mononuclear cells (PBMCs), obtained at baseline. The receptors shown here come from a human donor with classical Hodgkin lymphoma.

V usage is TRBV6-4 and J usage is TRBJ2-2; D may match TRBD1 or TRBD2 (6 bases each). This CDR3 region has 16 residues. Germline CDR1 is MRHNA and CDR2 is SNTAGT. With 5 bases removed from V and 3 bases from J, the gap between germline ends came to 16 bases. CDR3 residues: CASSLFGGADTGELFF. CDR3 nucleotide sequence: TGTGCCAGCAGTCTTTTCGGGGGCGCGGACACCGGGGAGCTGTTTTTT.

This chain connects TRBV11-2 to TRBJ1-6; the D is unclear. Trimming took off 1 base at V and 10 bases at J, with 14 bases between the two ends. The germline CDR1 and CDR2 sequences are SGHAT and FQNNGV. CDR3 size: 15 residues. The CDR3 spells CASSLGGASKSPLHF. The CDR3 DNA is TGTGCCAGCAGCTTAGGTGGTGCCAGTAAATCACCCCTCCACTTT.

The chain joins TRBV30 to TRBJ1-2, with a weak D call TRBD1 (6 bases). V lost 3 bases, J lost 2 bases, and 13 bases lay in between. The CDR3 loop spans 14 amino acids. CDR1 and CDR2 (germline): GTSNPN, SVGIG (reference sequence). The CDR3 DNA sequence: TGTGCCTGGAGGGAGGGGCAGGGGAACTATGGCTACACCTTC. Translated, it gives CAWREGQGNYGYTF.

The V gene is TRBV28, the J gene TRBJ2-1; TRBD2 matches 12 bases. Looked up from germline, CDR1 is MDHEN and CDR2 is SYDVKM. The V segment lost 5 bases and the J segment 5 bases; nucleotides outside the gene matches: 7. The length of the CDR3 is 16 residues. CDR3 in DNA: TGTGCCAGCAGTCTGATCACTAGCGGGGGGCACAATGAGCAGTTCTTC. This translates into CASSLITSGGHNEQFF. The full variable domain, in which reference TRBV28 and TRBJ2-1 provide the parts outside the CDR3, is DVKVTQSSRYLVKRTGEKVFLECVQDMDHENMFWYRQDPGLGLRLIYFSYDVKMKEKGDIPEGYSVSREKKERFSLILESASTNQTSMYLCASSLITSGGHNEQFFGPGTRLTVL.